The 17 T cell receptor beta chains given below trace back to one sample, sequenced in a study of T cell responses to AZD1222 COVID-19 vaccine. Sequencing used immunoSEQ multiplex PCR; TCRdb keeps in-frame clones, though not all of them. The table shows about 130,000 clones, with approximately 85% occurring only once. The material sequenced was peripheral blood, taken 28 days after the second AZD1222 dose. The receptors originated from an adult who received the AZD1222 COVID-19 vaccine.

A single count supports this clone. The chain joins TRBV5-1 to TRBJ2-1, with 9 bases fitting TRBD2. J lost 7 bases, V lost 4 bases, and 12 bases had no gene match. This CDR3 comprises 16 residues. Germline-derived CDR1 and CDR2 are SGHRS and YFSETQ. The CDR3 loop reads CASSILAGETRNEQFF. CDR3 in DNA: TGCGCCAGCAGCATCTTAGCGGGAGAGACGAGGAATGAGCAGTTCTTC.

The chain links TRBV5-4 to TRBJ2-5; no firm D call. V was shortened by 2 bases and J by 3 bases, with 5 bases between the two germline ends. CDR1 is SGHNT, CDR2 YYREEE, per germline (reference sequence). CDR3 length: 12 amino acids. The CDR3: CASSFGEETQYF. CDR3 coding DNA: TGTGCCAGCAGCTTTGGGGAAGAGACCCAGTACTTC.

The V call is TRBV24-1, the J call TRBJ2-5, with 9 nucleotides matching TRBD2. The CDR3 has 13 amino acids. The germline CDR1 and CDR2 sequences are KGHDR and SFDVKD. Trimming cost V 5 bases and J 5 bases; bases outside gene matches: 2. The CDR3 here is CATSASGVETQYF. In nucleotides, the CDR3 is TGTGCCACCAGTGCTAGCGGGGTCGAGACCCAGTACTTC.

The V call is TRBV6-5, the J call TRBJ1-1, with D possibly TRBD1 on 5 matching bases. Per the germline V gene, CDR1 is MNHEY and CDR2 is SVGAGI. CDR3 size: 13 residues. The ends were cut back, 6 bases at V and 3 bases at J, with 11 bases in the middle. In DNA, the CDR3 is TGTGCCAGCAGAGGGACGGCCGACACTGAAGCTTTCTTT. This translates into CASRGTADTEAFF.

J is TRBJ2-1 and V is TRBV14, with D possibly being TRBD1 (6 bases). Germline loops: CDR1 SGHDN, CDR2 FVKESK. Trimming pared 5 bases from V and 3 bases from J, leaving 14 bases between. The CDR3 sequence is 15 residues long. In DNA form, the CDR3 reads TGTGCCAGCAGCTTTGGACAGCCAATCTACAATGAGCAGTTCTTC. It is translated as CASSFGQPIYNEQFF.

This clone was found a few times. The genes are TRBV19 and TRBJ1-4; D possibly corresponds to TRBD1 (5 bases). The length of the CDR3 is 14 residues. Trimming stripped 3 bases from V and 7 bases from J, with 12 bases between. Germline CDR1 LNHDA, CDR2 SQIVND (reference sequence). CDR3 sequence reads: CASSISGTREKLFF. The CDR3 region has the DNA TGTGCCAGTAGTATCTCCGGGACCCGTGAAAAACTGTTTTTT.

The V and J genes are TRBV2 and TRBJ1-2; D not resolved. V lost 8 bases to trimming and J lost 4 bases, with 8 bases between them. The CDR3 is 11 amino acids. In germline, CDR1 is SNHLY, CDR2 FYNNEI. Here the CDR3 reads CASQQIYGYTF. Written as DNA, the CDR3 is TGTGCCAGCCAACAGATCTATGGCTACACCTTC.

CDR3 amino acids: CAWRGAGGANYGYTF. CDR3 nucleotides: TGTGCCTGGAGAGGGGCGGGGGGCGCCAACTATGGCTACACCTTC. The V and J genes are TRBV30 and TRBJ1-2, with D possibly matching TRBD1 (6 bases). The CDR3 has 15 amino acids. V dropped 3 bases and J dropped 2 bases, with 16 bases sitting between them. From germline, CDR1 is GTSNPN and CDR2 SVGIG (reference sequence).

This chain joins TRBV6-2 or TRBV6-3 and TRBJ1-5; 7 positions agree with TRBD1. Trimming took 2 bases from V and 3 from J; bases not matched to a gene: 10. There are 17 residues in the CDR3. Germline V CDR1 and CDR2: MNHEY, SVGEGT. CDR3 region: CASSYPQGTAANQPQHF. The CDR3 region has the DNA TGTGCCAGCAGTTACCCGCAAGGGACAGCTGCCAATCAGCCCCAGCATTTT.

The genes are TRBV4-1 and TRBJ2-7; D uncertain. The germline CDR1 and CDR2 sequences are MGHRA and YSYEKL. There are 13 residues in the CDR3. V lost 4 bases and J lost 6, with 13 bases in between. Here the CDR3 reads CASSPLDGLEQYF. The CDR3 nucleotides are TGCGCCAGCAGCCCCCTGGATGGTCTCGAGCAGTACTTC.

The chain recombines TRBV19 with TRBJ1-2, with no clear D. This CDR3 region has 18 residues. Looked up from germline, CDR1 is LNHDA and CDR2 is SQIVND (reference sequence). V lost 4 bases, J lost 2 bases, and 23 bases lay in between. CDR3 protein: CASSSFGGFPSPNYGYTF. CDR3 coding DNA: TGTGCCAGTAGTAGTTTTGGAGGGTTCCCCTCCCCGAACTATGGCTACACCTTC.

CDR3 residues: CASNTGGPNTEAFF. DNA of the CDR3: TGCGCCAGTAATACGGGGGGACCGAACACTGAAGCTTTCTTT. The chain carries TRBV5-1 and TRBJ1-1, with D perhaps TRBD1 (5 bases). The germline V and J ends were trimmed by 8 bases and 1 base, with 15 bases remaining between them. The CDR3 has 14 amino acids. Per germline, CDR1 SGHRS and CDR2 YFSETQ. Combining the CDR3 with reference TRBV5-1 and TRBJ1-1 gives the whole variable domain KAGVTQTPRYLIKTRGQQVTLSCSPISGHRSVSWYQQTPGQGLQFLFEYFSETQRNKGNFPGRFSGRQFSNSRSEMNVSTLELGDSALYLCASNTGGPNTEAFFGQGTRLTVV.

This clone was seen only once. The chain links TRBV10-1 to TRBJ1-6; 10 positions agree with TRBD1. The germline V gene has CDR1 WNHNN and CDR2 SYGVQD (reference sequence). This CDR3 has 19 residues. V shed 1 base, J shed 6 bases, and the junction held 12 bases outside the gene matches. The CDR3 here is CASSELDRGSCIANSPLHF. DNA for the CDR3: TGCGCCAGCAGTGAGTTGGACAGGGGGTCCTGTATTGCTAATTCACCCCTCCACTTT.

This clone was seen a single time. Written as DNA, the CDR3 is TGCGCCAGCAGCTTGTCGGGACAGAACTACGAGCAGTACTTC. Amino acids: CASSLSGQNYEQYF. V usage is TRBV5-1 and J usage is TRBJ2-7, with 7 positions matching TRBD1. Germline V gene data show CDR1 as SGHRS and CDR2 as YFSETQ. V was clipped by 1 base and J by 3 bases; unmatched bases: 4. The CDR3 contains 14 residues. Full variable domain (remainder filled in from reference TRBV5-1 and TRBJ2-7): KAGVTQTPRYLIKTRGQQVTLSCSPISGHRSVSWYQQTPGQGLQFLFEYFSETQRNKGNFPGRFSGRQFSNSRSEMNVSTLELGDSALYLCASSLSGQNYEQYFGPGTRLTVT.

The chain links TRBV30 to TRBJ2-5; D may be TRBD2 (5 bases). This CDR3 has 15 residues. Trimming left V 1 base short and J 5 bases short, with 17 bases between. The germline V gene encodes CDR1 GTSNPN and CDR2 SVGIG (reference sequence). The CDR3 region is CAWSDMAVRRETQYF. The CDR3 DNA follows: TGTGCCTGGAGTGATATGGCCGTTCGGAGGGAGACCCAGTACTTC.

For the CDR3, the DNA is TGTGCCAGCAGCCAGACAAGTGAAAAACTGTTTTTT. It codes for CASSQTSEKLFF. The chain employs TRBV5-5 and TRBJ1-4; no clear D gene. The CDR3 runs 12 residues. Germline loops: CDR1 SGHKS, CDR2 YYEKEE (reference sequence). V was cut by 4 bases and J by 7 bases, with 8 bases left in between.

V and J are TRBV5-1 and TRBJ1-1; D may be TRBD1 (6 bases). In germline, CDR1 is SGHRS, CDR2 YFSETQ. The CDR3 loop spans 15 amino acids. V was trimmed by 0 bases and J by 3 bases, leaving 12 bases between them. The CDR3 DNA sequence: TGCGCCAGCAGCTTGGTGGGGGCCTGGGACACTGAAGCTTTCTTT. Amino acid sequence: CASSLVGAWDTEAFF.